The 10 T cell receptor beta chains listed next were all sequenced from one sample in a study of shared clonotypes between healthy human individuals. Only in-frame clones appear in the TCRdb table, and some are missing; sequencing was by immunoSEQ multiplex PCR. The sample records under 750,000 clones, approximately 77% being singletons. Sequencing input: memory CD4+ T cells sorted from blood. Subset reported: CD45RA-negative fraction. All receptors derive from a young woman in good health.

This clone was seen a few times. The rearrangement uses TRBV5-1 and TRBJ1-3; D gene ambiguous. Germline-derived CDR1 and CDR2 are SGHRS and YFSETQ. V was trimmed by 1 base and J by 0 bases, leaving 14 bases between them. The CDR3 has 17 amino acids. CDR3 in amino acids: CASSLSSSFSSGNTIYF. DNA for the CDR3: TGCGCCAGCAGCTTGTCAAGTAGTTTTAGCTCTGGAAACACCATATATTTT.

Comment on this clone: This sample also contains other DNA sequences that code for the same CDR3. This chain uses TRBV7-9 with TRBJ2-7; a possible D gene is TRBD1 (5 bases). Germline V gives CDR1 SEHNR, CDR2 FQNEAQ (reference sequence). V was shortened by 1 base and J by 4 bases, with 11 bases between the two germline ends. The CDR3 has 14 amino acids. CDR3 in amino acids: CASSLGQGIYEQYF. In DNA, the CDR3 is TGTGCCAGCAGCTTAGGTCAGGGAATTTACGAGCAGTACTTC.

The CDR3 region is CASSPGGTSGTDTQYF. Written as DNA, the CDR3 is TGTGCCAGCAGCCCAGGCGGGACTAGCGGCACAGATACGCAGTATTTT. This sequence joins TRBV7-9 and TRBJ2-3, with 10 nucleotides matching TRBD2. V lost 5 bases and J lost 1; bases outside the gene matches: 6. The CDR3 has 16 residues. The germline V gene has CDR1 SEHNR and CDR2 FQNEAQ (reference sequence).

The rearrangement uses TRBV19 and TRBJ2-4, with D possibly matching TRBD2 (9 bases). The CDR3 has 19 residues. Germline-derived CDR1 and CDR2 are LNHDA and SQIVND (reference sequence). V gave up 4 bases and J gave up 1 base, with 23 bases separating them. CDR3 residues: CASSTRGRSSGRAKNIQYF. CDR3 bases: TGTGCCAGTAGTACCAGGGGGCGGTCGAGCGGGAGGGCCAAAAACATTCAGTACTTC.

As DNA, the CDR3 is TGTGCCAGCAGCAGGGGGCCACAAGAGACCCAGTACTTC. This codes for CASSRGPQETQYF. The chain joins TRBV6-5 to TRBJ2-5; 8 bases are a match to TRBD1. Losses at the gene ends were 6 bases for V and 2 bases for J; bases not matched to a gene: 2. Germline loops: CDR1 MNHEY, CDR2 SVGAGI. The CDR3 totals 13 residues.

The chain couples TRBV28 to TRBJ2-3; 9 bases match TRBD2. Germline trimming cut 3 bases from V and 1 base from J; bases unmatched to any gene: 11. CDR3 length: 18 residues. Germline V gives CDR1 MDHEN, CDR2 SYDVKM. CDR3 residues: CASSLGTAAGGGTDTQYF. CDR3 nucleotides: TGTGCCAGCAGTTTGGGAACGGCAGCGGGAGGAGGCACAGATACGCAGTATTTT.

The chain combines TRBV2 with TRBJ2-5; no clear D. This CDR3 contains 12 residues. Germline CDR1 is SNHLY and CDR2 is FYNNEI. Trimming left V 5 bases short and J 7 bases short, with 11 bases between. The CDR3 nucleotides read TGTGCCAGCAGTCCCCTCGCCGGGACCCAGTACTTC. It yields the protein CASSPLAGTQYF.

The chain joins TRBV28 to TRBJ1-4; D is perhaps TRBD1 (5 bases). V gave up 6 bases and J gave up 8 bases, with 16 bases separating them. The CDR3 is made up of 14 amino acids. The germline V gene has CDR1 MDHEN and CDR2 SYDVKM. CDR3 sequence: CASRPTGGEEKLFF. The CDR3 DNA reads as TGTGCCAGCAGACCAACAGGAGGAGAGGAAAAACTGTTTTTT.

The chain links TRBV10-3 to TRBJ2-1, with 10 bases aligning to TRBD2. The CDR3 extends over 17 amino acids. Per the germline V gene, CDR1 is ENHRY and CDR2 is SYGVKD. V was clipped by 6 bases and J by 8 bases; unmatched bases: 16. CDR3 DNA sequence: TGTGCCATCAGGGAAACCCGTGGGAGCGGGAGGGTGGATGAGCAGTTCTTC. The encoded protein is CAIRETRGSGRVDEQFF.

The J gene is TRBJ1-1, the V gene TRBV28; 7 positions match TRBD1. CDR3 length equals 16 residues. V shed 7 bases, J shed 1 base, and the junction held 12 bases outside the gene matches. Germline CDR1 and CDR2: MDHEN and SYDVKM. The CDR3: CASNLGGGTGNTEAFF. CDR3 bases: TGTGCCAGCAACCTCGGAGGGGGCACGGGGAACACTGAAGCTTTCTTT.